This T cell receptor beta chain comes out of a study of PD-L1 blockade in urothelial cancer. About the research overall: The study started patients on atezolizumab at some point between 2013 and 2014, giving 1,200 mg intravenously every 3 weeks. Before enrollment, 0 to 3 chemotherapy regimens had been given to patients. Per blood sample, T cells had a median of about 150,000.

Clones were sequenced by immunoSEQ multiplex PCR, and TCRdb holds only the in-frame ones, with some missing. The sample yields around 26,000 clones, approximately 86% seen once. The V gene's germline CDR1 is SGHDT and CDR2 YYEEEE. V shed 1 base and J shed 4 bases, with 14 bases lying between them. The CDR3 has 15 residues. Source: PBMCs, taken around atezolizumab (anti-PD-L1) treatment. The sequence derives from a man aged 55 to 70 with urothelial cancer. This chain connects TRBV5-6 to TRBJ1-2, with D perhaps matching TRBD1 (5 bases). The CDR3 is CASSLRWQGTYGYTF. The CDR3 coding sequence is TGTGCCAGCAGCTTGAGATGGCAGGGTACCTATGGCTACACCTTC.